The entry below describes one T cell receptor beta chain. Its target is unknown. The data stem from a study of T cells in Graves' hyperthyroidism and ophthalmopathy. Study outcomes and limitations: Most expanded thyroid clonotypes above 0.001 recurred in blood.

The source material, RNA transcripts, was used to amplify TCR beta CDR3 regions. HTBI primers were employed in a first-round RT-PCR of the TCR CDR3. TCRdb itself ran the multiplex PCR reads through MiXCR, one entry per CDR3 protein. The table lists 500,000 to 600,000 distinct CDR3 sequences, about 20% of them singletons, with 45% to 50% in the top ten. Disease lasting under 3 months, a NOSPECS grade of at least 4, and a Clinical Activity Score of at least 3 were features of the ophthalmopathy patients. CDR1 is ENHRY, CDR2 SYGVKD, per germline. The V and J ends lost 7 bases and 3 bases, in that order; junction bases with no gene match: 1. The CDR3 is 12 residues long.

The gene calls are TRBV10-3 and TRBJ2-7, with TRBD1 matching 9 bases. The receptor was isolated from a man aged 35 to 55 with Graves' ophthalmopathy. Sequenced sample: blood. CDR3 DNA: TGTGCCATCATGGGACAGGGCTACGAGCAGTACTTC. Amino acid sequence: CAIMGQGYEQYF.